This is a list of T cell receptor beta chains from one sample in a study of cytomegalovirus exposure and HLA in healthy donors. Measured with immunoSEQ multiplex PCR; TCRdb has only the in-frame clones, and not every one. The sample includes some 140,000 clones, about 77% seen only once; the top ten take roughly 1.3%. The material sequenced was PBMCs. These receptors were obtained from a woman aged 40 to 50 in good health and CMV-seronegative. Both conserved end residues are part of each CDR3. The D gene is left open where the match is weak. The listing skips clone size in some rows; elsewhere it reads once, few, many or a size class.

d_gene	abundance	v_gene	j_gene	CDR3aa	CDR3nt
TRBD1	-	TRBV4-2	TRBJ1-5	CASSPRTGDSNQPQHF	TGTGCCAGCAGCCCCCGGACAGGGGATAGCAATCAGCCCCAGCATTTT
TRBD1	-	TRBV12-5	TRBJ2-1	CASGIGQGSYNEQFF	TGTGCTAGTGGTATTGGACAGGGCTCCTACAATGAGCAGTTCTTC
-	-	TRBV19	TRBJ1-5	CASSWGRLSNQPQHF	TGTGCCAGTAGTTGGGGCAGGTTGAGCAATCAGCCCCAGCATTTT
TRBD2	once	TRBV10-1	TRBJ2-1	CASSEMASGGAYNEQFF	TGCGCCAGCAGTGAGATGGCTAGCGGGGGGGCCTACAATGAGCAGTTCTTC
TRBD2	-	TRBV7-9	TRBJ2-7	CASSFVGGGYHEQYF	TGTGCCAGCAGCTTTGTAGGCGGGGGTTACCACGAGCAGTACTTC
TRBD1	once	TRBV19	TRBJ1-5	CASSFRDSYSNQPQHF	TGTGCCAGTAGTTTCCGGGACAGTTATAGCAATCAGCCCCAGCATTTT
TRBD1	-	TRBV6-1	TRBJ1-2	CASNGQGGYGYTF	TGTGCCAGCAATGGGCAGGGGGGCTATGGCTACACCTTC
-	-	TRBV10-2	TRBJ2-2	CASTLGVGTGELFF	TGCGCCAGCACCCTCGGGGTTGGCACCGGGGAGCTGTTTTTT
-	few	TRBV6-5	TRBJ1-1	CASSYTDRVNTEAFF	TGTGCCAGCAGTTACACGGACAGAGTGAACACTGAAGCTTTCTTT
TRBD2	few	TRBV5-1	TRBJ2-5	CASSLVASGGASQETQYF	TGCGCCAGCAGCTTGGTAGCTAGCGGGGGGGCATCACAAGAGACCCAGTACTTC
-	-	TRBV5-1	TRBJ1-4	CASSLGGTPYEKLFF	TGCGCCAGCAGCTTGGGGGGGACACCCTATGAAAAACTGTTTTTT
-	once	TRBV5-4	TRBJ1-1	CASSSPGSYTEAFF	TGTGCCAGCAGCTCGCCCGGGTCGTACACTGAAGCTTTCTTT
TRBD1	-	TRBV5-1	TRBJ1-1	CASKPQGGTEAFF	TGCGCCAGCAAGCCCCAGGGGGGCACTGAAGCTTTCTTT
-	-	TRBV5-1	TRBJ2-7	CASSLVSIEDEQYF	TGCGCCAGCAGCTTGGTCAGTATAGAGGACGAGCAGTACTTC
-	-	TRBV7-2	TRBJ2-7	CASSLEGANYEQYF	TGTGCCAGCAGCTTGGAGGGGGCAAACTACGAGCAGTACTTC
-	-	TRBV4-2	TRBJ1-2	CASSQAGPTFYGYTF	TGTGCCAGCAGCCAGGCGGGTCCGACTTTCTATGGCTACACCTTC
-	once	TRBV10-3	TRBJ1-1	CATSRASTHRNTEAFF	TGTGCCACCAGCAGGGCCAGCACCCACAGGAACACTGAAGCTTTCTTT
TRBD1	-	TRBV28	TRBJ2-7	CASSKSTGREQYF	TGTGCCAGCAGTAAATCGACAGGGCGCGAGCAGTACTTC
-	-	TRBV15	TRBJ2-2	CATSIQGNTGELFF	TGTGCCACCAGCATACAGGGTAACACCGGGGAGCTGTTTTTT
-	-	TRBV4-3	TRBJ1-1	CASSQESLGGNTEAFF	TGCGCCAGCAGCCAAGAATCCCTCGGCGGGAACACTGAAGCTTTCTTT
-	few	TRBV7-2	TRBJ2-3	CASSLDFGSGTDTQYF	TGTGCCAGCAGCTTAGATTTCGGTTCTGGCACAGATACGCAGTATTTT
TRBD1	few	TRBV28	TRBJ2-6	CASRDRGSDGANVLTF	TGTGCCAGCAGAGACAGGGGAAGCGATGGGGCCAACGTCCTGACTTTC
-	-	TRBV25-1	TRBJ1-5	CASSGQGNNQPQHF	TGTGCCAGCAGTGGGCAGGGAAACAATCAGCCCCAGCATTTT
-	-	TRBV5-1	TRBJ2-7	CASSLFSRGQASYEQYF	TGCGCCAGCAGCTTGTTCAGCAGGGGCCAAGCCTCCTACGAGCAGTACTTC
-	-	TRBV19	TRBJ1-3	CASSIAPDYFGNTIYF	TGTGCCAGTAGTATAGCACCAGATTATTTTGGAAACACCATATATTTT
-	-	TRBV6-5	TRBJ1-1	CASSKLTVGYTEAFF	TGTGCCAGCAGTAAACTGACAGTAGGGTACACTGAAGCTTTCTTT